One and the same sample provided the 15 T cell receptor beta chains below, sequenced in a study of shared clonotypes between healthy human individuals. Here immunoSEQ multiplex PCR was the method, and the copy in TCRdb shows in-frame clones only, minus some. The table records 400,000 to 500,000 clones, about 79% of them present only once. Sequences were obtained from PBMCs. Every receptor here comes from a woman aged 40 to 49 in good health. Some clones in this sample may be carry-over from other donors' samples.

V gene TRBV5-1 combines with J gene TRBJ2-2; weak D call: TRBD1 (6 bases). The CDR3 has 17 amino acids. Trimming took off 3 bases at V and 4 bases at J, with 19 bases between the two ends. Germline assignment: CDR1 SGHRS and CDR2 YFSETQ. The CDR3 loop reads CASSSRDKFLTTGELFF. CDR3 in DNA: TGCGCCAGCAGCTCGAGGGACAAATTCCTGACCACCGGGGAGCTGTTTTTT.

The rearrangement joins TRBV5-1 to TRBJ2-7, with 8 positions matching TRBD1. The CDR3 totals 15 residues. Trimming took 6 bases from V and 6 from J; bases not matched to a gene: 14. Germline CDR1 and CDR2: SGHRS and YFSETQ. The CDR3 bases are TGCGCCAGCACTTCCCTTCCCGGACAGGGCTCCGAGCAGTACTTC. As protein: CASTSLPGQGSEQYF.

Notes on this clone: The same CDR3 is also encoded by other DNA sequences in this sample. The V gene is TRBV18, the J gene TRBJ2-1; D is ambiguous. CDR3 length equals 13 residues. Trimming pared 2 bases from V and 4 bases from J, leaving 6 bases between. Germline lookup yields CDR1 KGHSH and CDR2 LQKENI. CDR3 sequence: CASSPEQYNEQFF. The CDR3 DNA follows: TGTGCCAGCTCACCAGAGCAGTACAATGAGCAGTTCTTC.

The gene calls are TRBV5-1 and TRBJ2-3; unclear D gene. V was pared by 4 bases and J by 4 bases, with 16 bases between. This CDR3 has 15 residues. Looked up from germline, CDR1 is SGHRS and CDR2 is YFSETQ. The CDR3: CASSPGSAVADTQYF. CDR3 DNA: TGCGCCAGCAGCCCGGGCAGCGCGGTGGCAGATACGCAGTATTTT.

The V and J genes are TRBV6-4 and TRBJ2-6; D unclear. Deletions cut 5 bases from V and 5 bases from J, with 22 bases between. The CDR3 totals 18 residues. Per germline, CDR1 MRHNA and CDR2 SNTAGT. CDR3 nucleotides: TGTGCCAGCAGTCTGTCGACCACACGACAAAGTCGGGCCAACGTCCTGACTTTC. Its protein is CASSLSTTRQSRANVLTF.

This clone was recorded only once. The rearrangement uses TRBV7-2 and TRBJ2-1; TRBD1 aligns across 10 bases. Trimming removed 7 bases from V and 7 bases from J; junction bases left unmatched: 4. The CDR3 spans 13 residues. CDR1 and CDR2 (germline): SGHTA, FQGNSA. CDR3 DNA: TGTGCCAGCACGGGACAGGGGAGAAATGAGCAGTTCTTC. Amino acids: CASTGQGRNEQFF.

CDR3 protein: CASSPRGESNSGANVLTF. In DNA, the CDR3 is TGTGCCAGCTCACCACGGGGGGAGTCGAACTCTGGGGCCAACGTCCTGACTTTC. This chain joins TRBV18 and TRBJ2-6; the D gene is possibly TRBD2 (6 bases). The ends were cut back, 1 base at V and 0 bases at J, with 13 bases in the middle. The CDR3 is 18 residues long. Germline assignment: CDR1 KGHSH and CDR2 LQKENI.

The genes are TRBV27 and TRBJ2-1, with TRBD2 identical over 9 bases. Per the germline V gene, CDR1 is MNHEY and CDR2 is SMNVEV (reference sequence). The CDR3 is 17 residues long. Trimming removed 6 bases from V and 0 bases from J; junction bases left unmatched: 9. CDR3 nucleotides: TGTGCCAGCAGCCCCCGACTAGCGGACTTCTCCTACAATGAGCAGTTCTTC. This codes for CASSPRLADFSYNEQFF.

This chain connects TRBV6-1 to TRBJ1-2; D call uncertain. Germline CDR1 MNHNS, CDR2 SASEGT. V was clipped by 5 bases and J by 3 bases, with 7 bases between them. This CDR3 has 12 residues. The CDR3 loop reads CASSSVDYGYTF. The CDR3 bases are TGTGCCAGCAGTTCGGTGGACTATGGCTACACCTTC.

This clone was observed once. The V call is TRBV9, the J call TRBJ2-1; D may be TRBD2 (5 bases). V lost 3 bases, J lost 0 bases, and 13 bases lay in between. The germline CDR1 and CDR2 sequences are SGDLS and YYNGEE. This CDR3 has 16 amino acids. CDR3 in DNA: TGTGCCAGCAGCGGAGGTCCTAGCTACTCCTACAATGAGCAGTTCTTC. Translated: CASSGGPSYSYNEQFF.

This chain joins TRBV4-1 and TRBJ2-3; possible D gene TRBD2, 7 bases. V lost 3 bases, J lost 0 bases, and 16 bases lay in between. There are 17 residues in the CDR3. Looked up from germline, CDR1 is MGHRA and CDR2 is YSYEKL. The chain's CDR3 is CASSQGGLAASTDTQYF. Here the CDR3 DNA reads TGCGCCAGCAGCCAGGGGGGGCTAGCGGCTAGCACAGATACGCAGTATTTT.

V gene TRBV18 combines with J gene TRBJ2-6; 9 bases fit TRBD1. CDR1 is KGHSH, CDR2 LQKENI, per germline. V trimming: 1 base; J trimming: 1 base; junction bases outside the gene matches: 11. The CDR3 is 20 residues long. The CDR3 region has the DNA TGTGCCAGCTCACCACGGCGGACAGGGGAAGTTTTATCTGGGGCCAACGTCCTGACTTTC. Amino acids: CASSPRRTGEVLSGANVLTF.

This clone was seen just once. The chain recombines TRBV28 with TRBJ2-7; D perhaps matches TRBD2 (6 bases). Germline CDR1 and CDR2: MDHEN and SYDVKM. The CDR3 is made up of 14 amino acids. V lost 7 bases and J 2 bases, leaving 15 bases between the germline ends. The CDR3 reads CASTGTGFTYEQYF. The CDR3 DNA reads TGTGCCAGCACCGGGACTGGATTCACCTACGAGCAGTACTTC.

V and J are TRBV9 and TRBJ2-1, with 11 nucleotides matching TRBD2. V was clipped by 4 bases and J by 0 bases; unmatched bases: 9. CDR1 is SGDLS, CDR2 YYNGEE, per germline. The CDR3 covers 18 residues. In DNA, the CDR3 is TGTGCCAGCAGCCTAGGACTAGCGGGCCCGAGCTCCTACAATGAGCAGTTCTTC. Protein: CASSLGLAGPSSYNEQFF.

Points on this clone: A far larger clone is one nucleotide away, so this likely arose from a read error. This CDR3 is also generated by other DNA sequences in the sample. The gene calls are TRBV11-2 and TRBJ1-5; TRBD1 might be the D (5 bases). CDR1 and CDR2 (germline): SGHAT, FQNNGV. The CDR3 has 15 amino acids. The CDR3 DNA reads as TGTGCCAGCAGCTTAGGCGGCGGGGCCAATCAGCCCCAGCACTTT. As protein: CASSLGGGANQPQHF. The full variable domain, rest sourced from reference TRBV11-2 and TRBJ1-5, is EAGVAQSPRYKIIEKRQSVAFWCNPISGHATLYWYQQILGQGPKLLIQFQNNGVVDDSQLPKDRFSAERLKGVDSTLKIQPAKLEDSAVYLCASSLGGGANQPQHFGDGTRLSIL.